The clone carrying this T cell receptor beta chain has only a few counts. Its specificity is not known. Unmatched junction bases numbered 5, after V lost 3 bases and J lost 5 bases. This CDR3 is 15 amino acids long. Germline CDR1 reads KGHSH; CDR2 reads LQKENI. The data were obtained in a study of CD8+ T cells in alopecia areata. Whole-study findings and limits: Lesional scalp, especially alopecia totalis/universalis, showed higher clonality than normal scalp.

Investigators isolated RNA and reverse transcribed it into cDNA to act as the sequencing template. The table came from immunoSEQ multiplex PCR; TCRdb's copy has only in-frame clones and leaves some out. The data show about 190,000 clones, with around 60% seen just once and approximately 1.2% held by the top ten. Treatment indicated: oral pan-JAK inhibitor, 5-10 mg twice daily. This material consisted of CD4+ T cells sorted from blood, taken at approximately week 49, from a patient treated with tofacitinib. The rearrangement uses TRBV18 and TRBJ1-4; TRBD1 matches 8 bases. This TCR came from a human donor with alopecia areata. The CDR3 region is CASSPRTGLNEKLFF. In DNA, the CDR3 is TGTGCCAGCTCACCTCGGACAGGGCTCAATGAAAAACTGTTTTTT.